The rows below give T cell receptor beta chains drawn from one sample of a study of blood T cell repertoires in COVID-19. Repertoires were generated with immunoSEQ multiplex PCR, while TCRdb's copy carries only in-frame clones and drops some. The data contain 200,000 to 250,000 clones, about 88% of them singletons. Specimen: peripheral blood. These receptors all come from a woman between 45 and 60 years old with COVID-19, enrolled during active disease. Each CDR3 is given with its conserved first and last residue. A D gene is named only where the DNA matches it firmly. Rows give clone size only sometimes, using once, few, many, or a class for an expanded clone.

TRBJ1-5,.,.,TRBV5-5,TGTGCCAGCAGCTTGGCAGGGAATCAGCCCCAGCATTTT,CASSLAGNQPQHF
TRBJ2-5,.,.,TRBV18,TGTGCCAGCTCACCACGGCAGAACCAAGAGACCCAGTACTTC,CASSPRQNQETQYF
TRBJ1-2,TRBD1,.,TRBV7-9,TGTGCCAGCAGCTTAGTGAACAGGGGGAAGGATGGCTACACCTTC,CASSLVNRGKDGYTF
TRBJ2-7,TRBD2,.,TRBV27,TGTGCCAGCAGAAATCCCTCGGGGGGGACCTACGAGCAGTACTTC,CASRNPSGGTYEQYF
TRBJ2-4,TRBD2,.,TRBV5-1,TGCGCCAGCAGCTTGGGGGGACTAGCGGGGTCCCAAGCCAAAAACATTCAGTACTTC,CASSLGGLAGSQAKNIQYF
TRBJ2-6,.,.,TRBV10-3,TGTGCCACACAAACAGGATCTGGGGCCAACGTCCTGACTTTC,CATQTGSGANVLTF
TRBJ1-6,.,.,TRBV6-2/TRBV6-3,TGTGCCAGCAGTTACGACCGACGGGGGTATAATTCACCCCTCCACTTT,CASSYDRRGYNSPLHF
TRBJ1-6,TRBD1,.,TRBV19,TGTGCCAGTAGTATTGACAGGGAAAATTCACCCCTCCACTTT,CASSIDRENSPLHF
TRBJ2-2,.,.,TRBV9,TGTGCCAGCAGCGGTCCACCCGGCGGGGAGCTGTTTTTT,CASSGPPGGELFF
TRBJ2-7,.,.,TRBV28,TGTGCCAGCAGTGAGACTCCCCTAAGGGGGGGAAACTACGAGCAGTACTTC,CASSETPLRGGNYEQYF
TRBJ2-5,.,.,TRBV14,TGTGCCAGCAGCCAAGCCAGGGTATCTAGGGAAGAGACCCAGTACTTC,CASSQARVSREETQYF
TRBJ1-6,.,few,TRBV5-1,TGCGCCAGCAGCGGAACCCAGGGGTCCTATAATTCACCCCTCCACTTT,CASSGTQGSYNSPLHF
TRBJ2-3,.,.,TRBV27,TGTGCCAGCAGTCCCCCCCGCGCAGATACGCAGTATTTT,CASSPPRADTQYF
TRBJ2-4,TRBD1,.,TRBV5-4,TGTGCCAGCAGCCCCCAGGGACAGGGCATAAACATTCAGTACTTC,CASSPQGQGINIQYF
TRBJ1-1,.,.,TRBV4-2,TGTGCCAGCAGCCAAGATCTCCGGGGGGACACTGAAGCTTTCTTT,CASSQDLRGDTEAFF
TRBJ2-1,.,.,TRBV6-2/TRBV6-3,TGTGCCAGCAGTTACGGGTGGGAGGAGCAGTTCTTC,CASSYGWEEQFF
TRBJ1-2,TRBD1,.,TRBV9,TGTGCCAGCAGTTCCGGGACAGGGTGGGGGTCGGACTACACCTTC,CASSSGTGWGSDYTF
TRBJ2-3,.,.,TRBV6-1,TGTGCCAGCAGTGAAAGGGGGGGTTGGGATACGCAGTATTTT,CASSERGGWDTQYF
TRBJ1-3,.,.,TRBV7-8,TGTGCCAGCCAAATGGGTTCCAGGGGCTCTGGAAACACCATATATTTT,CASQMGSRGSGNTIYF
TRBJ2-2,TRBD2,once,TRBV7-9,TGTGCCAGCAGCTTAACCGGGGGGGCTCAGCGCGGGGAGCTGTTTTTT,CASSLTGGAQRGELFF
TRBJ1-2,.,.,TRBV13,TGTGCCAGCAGCGGACGTACAACAGGGACCGATGGGGCGGCTAACTATGGCTACACCTTC,CASSGRTTGTDGAANYGYTF
TRBJ2-2,TRBD2,.,TRBV13,TGTGCCAGCAGCCGCAAATGGTCTAGCGGGGGGAACGGGGAGCTGTTTTTT,CASSRKWSSGGNGELFF
TRBJ2-5,TRBD1,.,TRBV5-4,TGTGCCAGCAGCTTAGTTGACAGGGGCTTGGAGACCCAGTACTTC,CASSLVDRGLETQYF